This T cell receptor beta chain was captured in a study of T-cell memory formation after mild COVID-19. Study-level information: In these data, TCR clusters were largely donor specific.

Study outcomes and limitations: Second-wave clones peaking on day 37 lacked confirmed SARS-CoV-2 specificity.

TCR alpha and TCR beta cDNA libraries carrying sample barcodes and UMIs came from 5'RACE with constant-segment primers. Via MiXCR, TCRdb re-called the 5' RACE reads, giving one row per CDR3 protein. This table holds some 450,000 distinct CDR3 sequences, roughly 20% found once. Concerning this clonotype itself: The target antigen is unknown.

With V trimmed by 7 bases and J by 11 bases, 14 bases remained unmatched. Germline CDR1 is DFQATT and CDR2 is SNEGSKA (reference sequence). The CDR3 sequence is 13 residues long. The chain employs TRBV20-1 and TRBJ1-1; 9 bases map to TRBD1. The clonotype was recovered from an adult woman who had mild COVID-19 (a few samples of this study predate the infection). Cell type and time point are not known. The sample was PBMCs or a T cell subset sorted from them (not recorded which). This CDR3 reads CSGGVPGQGVAFF. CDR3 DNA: TGCAGTGGTGGTGTACCGGGACAGGGTGTCGCTTTCTTT.